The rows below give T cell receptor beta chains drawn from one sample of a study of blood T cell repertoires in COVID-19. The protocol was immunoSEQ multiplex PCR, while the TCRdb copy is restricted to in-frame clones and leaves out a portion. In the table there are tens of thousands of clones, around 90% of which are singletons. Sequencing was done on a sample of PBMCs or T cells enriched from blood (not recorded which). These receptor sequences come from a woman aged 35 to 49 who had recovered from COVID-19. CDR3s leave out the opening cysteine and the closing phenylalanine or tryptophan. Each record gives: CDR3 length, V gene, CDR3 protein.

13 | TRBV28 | ASSERQVSAYEQY
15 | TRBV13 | ASSLLGDTRRQETQY
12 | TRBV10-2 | ASSGASNNSPLH
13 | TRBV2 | ASSVSGAAGETQY
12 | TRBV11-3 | ASIPRDSDNEQF
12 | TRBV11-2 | ASSLGTSGYEQY
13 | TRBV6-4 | ASSIRDRAYNEQF
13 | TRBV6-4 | ASSDSAGRRLGYT
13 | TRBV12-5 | AGKKSGGSHYEQY
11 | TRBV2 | ASKDSSYNEQF
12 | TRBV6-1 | ASSETGGIYGYT
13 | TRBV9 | ASSVRVRIYNEQF